These 5 T cell receptor beta chains share one sample of origin, sequenced in a study of T cells after yellow fever vaccination. TCRdb independently ran MiXCR on the 5' RACE reads; one entry per CDR3 protein. The repertoire has about 340,000 distinct CDR3 sequences, about 8.7% of them found once; the top ten carry 18%. The material was PBMCs, obtained on the day of the first yellow fever vaccination. All receptors derive from a man aged 18 to 29 who received the YFV17D yellow fever vaccine.

The chain links TRBV2 to TRBJ2-7; D uncertain. In germline, CDR1 is SNHLY, CDR2 FYNNEI. The CDR3 sequence is 12 residues long. Trimming stripped 1 base from V and 10 bases from J, with 11 bases between. The CDR3 here is CASSEGFAKQYF. The CDR3 nucleotides read TGTGCCAGCAGTGAAGGATTTGCAAAACAGTACTTC.

This clonotype showed up many times. The chain combines TRBV3-1 with TRBJ2-5; D is unclear. This CDR3 spans 14 amino acids. With 3 bases removed from V and 2 bases from J, the gap between germline ends came to 10 bases. Per the germline V gene, CDR1 is LGHDT and CDR2 is YNNKEL (reference sequence). The CDR3 coding sequence is TGTGCCAGCAGCCAGTTGGCAGCGCAAGAGACCCAGTACTTC. This translates into CASSQLAAQETQYF.

As to this clonotype: The junction does not match germline at one end; this may be a read error. The chain carries TRBV6-1 and TRBJ1-6, with D maybe TRBD1 (5 bases). Germline CDR1 and CDR2: MNHNS and SASEGT. The CDR3 spans 15 residues. This CDR3 reads CASSEMGPLLSPLPF. The CDR3 coding sequence is TGTGCCAGCAGTGAAATGGGACCCCTTCTGTCACCCCTCCCCTTT.

This clonotype was seen more than once but under ten times. The V and J genes are TRBV6-1 and TRBJ2-7; D not resolved. The CDR3 contains 15 residues. V shed 6 bases and J shed 3 bases, with 18 bases lying between them. CDR1 and CDR2 from the germline V gene are MNHNS and SASEGT. The chain's CDR3 is CASSLAPGSFYEQYV. CDR3 DNA: TGTGCCAGCAGCCTCGCGCCCGGCAGTTTCTACGAGCAGTACGTC.

This chain connects TRBV7-6 to TRBJ2-5; 9 bases are a match to TRBD2. Germline-derived CDR1 and CDR2 are SGHVS and FNYEAQ. This CDR3 has 16 amino acids. J was trimmed by 5 bases and V by 2 bases; bases with no gene match: 9. The CDR3 reads CASSLYASGVGETQYF. CDR3 DNA: TGTGCCAGCAGCTTATACGCTAGCGGGGTTGGGGAGACCCAGTACTTC.